The rows below give T cell receptor beta chains drawn from one sample of a study of cytomegalovirus exposure and HLA in healthy donors. The table came from immunoSEQ multiplex PCR; TCRdb's copy has only in-frame clones and leaves some out. The table has fewer than 140,000 clones, roughly 71% seen once. The sequenced sample consisted of PBMCs. Every receptor here comes from a male donor in good health and CMV-seropositive. Both conserved end residues are part of each CDR3. Each record gives: D gene, V gene, clone size, J gene, CDR3 protein, CDR3 DNA. D genes are given only for firm matches. Expanded clones are given a class, and other clones once, few, many or no size at all.

D gene: TRBD1
V gene: TRBV6-5
clone size: NA
J gene: TRBJ2-7
CDR3 protein: CASSYWTGDSYEQYF
CDR3 DNA: TGTGCCAGCAGTTACTGGACAGGGGACTCCTACGAGCAGTACTTC

D gene: TRBD1
V gene: TRBV28
clone size: once
J gene: TRBJ1-2
CDR3 protein: CASSFRTITQGAGGYTF
CDR3 DNA: TGTGCCAGCAGTTTCCGCACAATAACACAGGGGGCGGGTGGCTACACCTTC

D gene: TRBD2
V gene: TRBV7-2
clone size: few
J gene: TRBJ2-5
CDR3 protein: CASSQTLAGGWETQYF
CDR3 DNA: TGTGCCAGCAGCCAGACTCTAGCGGGGGGATGGGAGACCCAGTACTTC

D gene: NA
V gene: TRBV4-3
clone size: NA
J gene: TRBJ1-6
CDR3 protein: CASSQRGATYNSPLHF
CDR3 DNA: TGCGCCAGCAGCCAGCGCGGAGCCACCTATAATTCACCCCTCCACTTT

D gene: NA
V gene: TRBV7-9
clone size: NA
J gene: TRBJ1-6
CDR3 protein: CSSSLGSGDRSPLHF
CDR3 DNA: TGTTCCAGCAGCTTAGGTTCAGGGGATAGATCACCCCTCCACTTT

D gene: NA
V gene: TRBV15
clone size: once
J gene: TRBJ2-2
CDR3 protein: CATSSPGVGELFF
CDR3 DNA: TGTGCCACCAGCTCCCCCGGGGTCGGGGAGCTGTTTTTT

D gene: NA
V gene: TRBV2
clone size: few
J gene: TRBJ1-2
CDR3 protein: CASSERAGDDYGYTF
CDR3 DNA: TGTGCCAGCAGTGAACGGGCAGGGGACGACTATGGCTACACCTTC

D gene: NA
V gene: TRBV12-5
clone size: NA
J gene: TRBJ2-3
CDR3 protein: CASGHPLDSNTQYF
CDR3 DNA: TGTGCTAGTGGCCACCCCTTGGACTCCAATACGCAGTATTTT

D gene: TRBD2
V gene: TRBV5-6
clone size: NA
J gene: TRBJ2-1
CDR3 protein: CASSPGLAGDLMSYNEQFF
CDR3 DNA: TGTGCCAGCAGCCCGGGACTAGCGGGAGATTTAATGTCCTACAATGAGCAGTTCTTC

D gene: TRBD2
V gene: TRBV6-6
clone size: NA
J gene: TRBJ2-1
CDR3 protein: CASSILAGTHNEQFF
CDR3 DNA: TGTGCCAGCAGTATACTAGCGGGGACACACAATGAGCAGTTCTTC

D gene: NA
V gene: TRBV5-1
clone size: NA
J gene: TRBJ1-2
CDR3 protein: CASSIGVNYGYTF
CDR3 DNA: TGCGCCAGCAGTATCGGAGTTAACTATGGCTACACCTTC

D gene: NA
V gene: TRBV7-8
clone size: NA
J gene: TRBJ2-1
CDR3 protein: CASSSLASGVDEQFF
CDR3 DNA: TGTGCCAGCAGCTCCCTAGCCTCAGGTGTCGATGAGCAGTTCTTC

D gene: TRBD1
V gene: TRBV25-1
clone size: NA
J gene: TRBJ1-6
CDR3 protein: CASSELGQGYNSPLHF
CDR3 DNA: TGTGCCAGCAGTGAACTCGGACAGGGATATAATTCACCCCTCCACTTT

D gene: NA
V gene: TRBV6-6
clone size: NA
J gene: TRBJ2-3
CDR3 protein: CASSYPLGGALDTQYF
CDR3 DNA: TGTGCCAGCAGTTACCCCTTAGGCGGGGCCCTAGATACGCAGTATTTT

D gene: TRBD1
V gene: TRBV6-5
clone size: NA
J gene: TRBJ2-4
CDR3 protein: CASSTYRGKNIQYF
CDR3 DNA: TGTGCCAGCAGCACTTACAGGGGCAAAAACATTCAGTACTTC

D gene: NA
V gene: TRBV7-9
clone size: NA
J gene: TRBJ1-5
CDR3 protein: CASSLISNQPQHF
CDR3 DNA: TGTGCCAGCAGCTTAATAAGCAATCAGCCCCAGCATTTT

D gene: TRBD1
V gene: TRBV19
clone size: NA
J gene: TRBJ2-1
CDR3 protein: CATSRGTGSYNEQFF
CDR3 DNA: TGTGCCACCAGTCGTGGGACAGGGTCCTACAATGAGCAGTTCTTC

D gene: NA
V gene: TRBV7-2
clone size: NA
J gene: TRBJ2-1
CDR3 protein: CASSWDSEGGSSYNEQFF
CDR3 DNA: TGTGCCAGCAGCTGGGACTCGGAGGGGGGGAGCTCCTACAATGAGCAGTTCTTC